Shown below are 6 T cell receptor beta chains from a single sample sequenced in a study of radiation and T cells in renal cell carcinoma. Stated treatment: treatment-naive control, cytoreductive nephrectomy. The assay was immunoSEQ multiplex PCR, and TCRdb's table has in-frame clones only and misses some. The sample comprises 18,000 or so clones, about 55% of which are singletons, and 30% to 35% rests with the top ten. The sequencing here drew on tumor tissue, taken from a patient whose treatment was nephrectomy without radiotherapy. These receptors were obtained from a man aged 45-60 years with renal cell carcinoma.

This clone came up a few times. This chain joins TRBV10-3 and TRBJ1-5; D unclear. Trimming left V 0 bases short and J 2 bases short, with 14 bases between. The CDR3 runs to 17 residues. CDR1 ENHRY and CDR2 SYGVKD come from the germline V gene. CDR3 sequence: CAISESPGPRGNQPQHF. Here the CDR3 DNA reads TGTGCCATCAGTGAGTCGCCGGGCCCCCGGGGCAATCAGCCCCAGCATTTT.

The gene calls are TRBV7-6 and TRBJ2-3; D not certain. Germline assignment: CDR1 SGHVS and CDR2 FNYEAQ. Trimming removed 4 bases from V and 6 bases from J, with 8 bases in between. This CDR3 is built from 12 residues. The CDR3 DNA follows: TGTGCCAGCAGCTCATGGACGGATACGCAGTATTTT. Translated, it gives CASSSWTDTQYF.

The rearrangement links TRBV5-4 to TRBJ2-3; D unresolved. Trimming took off 5 bases at V and 5 bases at J, with 9 bases between the two ends. Germline V lookup: CDR1 SGHNT, CDR2 YYREEE (reference sequence). The CDR3 has 12 residues. In DNA form, the CDR3 reads TGTGCCAGCAGTTTAGAGTTAGATACGCAGTATTTT. Translated, it gives CASSLELDTQYF.

The chain carries TRBV5-6 and TRBJ2-2; 7 bases are shared with TRBD2. The CDR3 spans 16 residues. Germline values: CDR1 SGHDT, CDR2 YYEEEE. With V trimmed by 6 bases and J by 7 bases, 15 bases remained unmatched. The CDR3 sequence is CASTPLMPGGNGELFF. CDR3 in DNA: TGTGCCAGCACCCCCCTTATGCCGGGGGGAAACGGGGAGCTGTTTTTT.

The V and J genes are TRBV6-5 and TRBJ1-1; D is ambiguous. Germline V CDR1 and CDR2: MNHEY, SVGAGI. This CDR3 contains 14 residues. V was trimmed by 0 bases and J by 11 bases, leaving 16 bases between them. CDR3 residues: CASSYSKAGLSAFF. The CDR3, as DNA: TGTGCCAGCAGTTACTCGAAGGCTGGACTCTCCGCTTTCTTT.

This sequence joins TRBV15 and TRBJ1-1, with TRBD1 matching over 7 bases. The germline V gene encodes CDR1 LNHNV and CDR2 YYDKDF (reference sequence). This CDR3 region has 14 residues. Trimming at V came to 1 base and at J to 10 bases, leaving 9 bases not matched to a gene. This chain's CDR3 is CATSRGEGAPRAFF. DNA for the CDR3: TGTGCCACCAGCAGAGGGGAGGGGGCGCCCCGAGCTTTCTTT.